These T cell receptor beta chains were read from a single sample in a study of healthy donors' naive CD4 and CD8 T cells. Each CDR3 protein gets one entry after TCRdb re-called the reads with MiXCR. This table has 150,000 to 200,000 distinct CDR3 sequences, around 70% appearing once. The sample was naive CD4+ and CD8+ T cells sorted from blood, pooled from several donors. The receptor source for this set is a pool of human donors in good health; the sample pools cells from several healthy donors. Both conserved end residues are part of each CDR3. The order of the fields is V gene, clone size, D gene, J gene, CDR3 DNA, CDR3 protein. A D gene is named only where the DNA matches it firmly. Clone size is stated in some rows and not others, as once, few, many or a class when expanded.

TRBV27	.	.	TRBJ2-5	TGTGCCAGCAGTTTATTAGGGTCGGAGACCCAGTACTTC	CASSLLGSETQYF
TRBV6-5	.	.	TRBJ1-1	TGTGCCAGCGGGGGGCGGACTCCTATGAACACTGAAGCTTTCTTT	CASGGRTPMNTEAFF
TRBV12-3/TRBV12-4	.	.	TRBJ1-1	TGTGCCAGCAGTTTACGAATAACTGAAGCTTTCTTT	CASSLRITEAFF
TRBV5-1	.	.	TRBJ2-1	TGCGCCAGCAGCTTGTCCCAGGCCTACAATGAGCAGTTCTTC	CASSLSQAYNEQFF
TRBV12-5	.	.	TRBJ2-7	TGTGCTAGTGGTCCCCCTGGGGCCTACGAGCAGTACTTC	CASGPPGAYEQYF
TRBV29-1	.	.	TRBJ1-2	TGCAGCGTTGAGGATCTCGGCAGGTTTAACTATGGCTACACCTTC	CSVEDLGRFNYGYTF
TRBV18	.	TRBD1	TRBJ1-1	TGTGCCAGCTCACCACTCGGGACAGCATCCACTGAAGCTTTCTTT	CASSPLGTASTEAFF
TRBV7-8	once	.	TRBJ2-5	TGTGCCAGCAGCTCCTCCGGGGCCCAGTACTTC	CASSSSGAQYF
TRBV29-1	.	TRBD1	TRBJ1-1	TGCAGCGCCTCCCAGGGGGTTACTGAAGCTTTCTTT	CSASQGVTEAFF
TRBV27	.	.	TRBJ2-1	TGTGCCAGCAGTTTAAGGGGAAGCGGAGAGCAGTTCTTC	CASSLRGSGEQFF
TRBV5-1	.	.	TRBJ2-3	TGCGCCAGCAGCTTAACTAGGGATACGCAGTATTTT	CASSLTRDTQYF
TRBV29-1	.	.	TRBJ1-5	TGCAGCGTTGAGGGTACAGATAGCAATCAGCTCCAGCATTTT	CSVEGTDSNQLQHF
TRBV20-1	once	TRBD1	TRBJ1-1	TGCAGTGCAACCCCGGGGACAGGGAGAGGAACTGAAGCTTTCTTT	CSATPGTGRGTEAFF
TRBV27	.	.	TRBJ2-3	TGTGCCAGCAGTCCACTAGCCGCTCAAGATGCGCAGTATTTT	CASSPLAAQDAQYF
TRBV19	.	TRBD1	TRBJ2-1	TGTGCCAGTAGTCAAAGGCCCTGGGGACAGGGGGCTAATGAGCAGTTCTTC	CASSQRPWGQGANEQFF
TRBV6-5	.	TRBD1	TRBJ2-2	TGTGCCAGCAATAGGGGGCAGGGCGGGGAGCTGTTTTTT	CASNRGQGGELFF
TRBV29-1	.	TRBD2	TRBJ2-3	TGCAGCGTTGACGGGCTAGCGGGAGAAAGCATAGATACGCAGTATTTT	CSVDGLAGESIDTQYF
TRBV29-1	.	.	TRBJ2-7	TGCAGCGCCGGGACGTCCTACGAGCAGTACTTC	CSAGTSYEQYF
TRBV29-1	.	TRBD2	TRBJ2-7	TGCAGCGTTGAAGGGGGGACTAGCGGCCCCTACGAGCAGTACTTC	CSVEGGTSGPYEQYF
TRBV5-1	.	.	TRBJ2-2	TGCGCCAGCAGCTTGGACCCGGACCACAGCGGCACCGGGGAGCTGTTTTTT	CASSLDPDHSGTGELFF
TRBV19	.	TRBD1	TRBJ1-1	TGTGCCAGTAGTGTGGGACAGCTAAACACTGAAGCTTTCTTT	CASSVGQLNTEAFF
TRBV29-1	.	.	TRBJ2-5	TGCAGCGTTGACATGTCCAAAGAGACCCAGTACTTC	CSVDMSKETQYF
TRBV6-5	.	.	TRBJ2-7	TGTGCCAGCAGGGTACTGGGCCGGGGAGCCTACGAGCAGTACTTC	CASRVLGRGAYEQYF
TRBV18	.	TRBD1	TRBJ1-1	TGTGCCAGCTCACCCGGGACAGGGGGCGCGGGTGAAGCTTTCTTT	CASSPGTGGAGEAFF
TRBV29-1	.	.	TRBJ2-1	TGCAGCGTTCTCCCACTCAATGAGCAGTTCTTC	CSVLPLNEQFF
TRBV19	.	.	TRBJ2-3	TGTGCCAGTACCCCTCGCCCCCGCACAGATACGCAGTATTTT	CASTPRPRTDTQYF
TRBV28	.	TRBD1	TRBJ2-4	TGTGCCAGTCAACTCCCGGGACAGGGAGGGAACATTCAGTACTTC	CASQLPGQGGNIQYF
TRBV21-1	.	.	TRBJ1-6	TGTGCCAGCAGCAAAGCTGGGCACCTTACCTGCTCCTATAATTCACCCCTCCACTTT	CASSKAGHLTCSYNSPLHF
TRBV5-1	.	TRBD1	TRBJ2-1	TGCGCCAGCAGCTTGTTTACAGGGGGCCTCTACAATGAGCAGTTCTTC	CASSLFTGGLYNEQFF
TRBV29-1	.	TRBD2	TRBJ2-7	TGCAGCGTTTTAGCGGGAGGTTACGAGCAGTACTTC	CSVLAGGYEQYF
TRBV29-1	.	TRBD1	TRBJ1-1	TGCAGCGGAGGACAGGGGTCTTTAATGAACACTGAAGCTTTCTTT	CSGGQGSLMNTEAFF
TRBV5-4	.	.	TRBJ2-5	TGTGCCAGCAGCTTGGCTTGGCGGGGCCAAGAGACCCAGTACTTC	CASSLAWRGQETQYF
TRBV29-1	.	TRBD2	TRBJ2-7	TGCAGCGTGACGGGACTAGCATCCTACGAGCAGTACTTC	CSVTGLASYEQYF
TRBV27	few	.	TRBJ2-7	TGTGCCAGCAGTTTACTAGATGGCGAGCAGTACTTC	CASSLLDGEQYF
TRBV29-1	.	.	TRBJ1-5	TGCAGCGTTGAATCTCTTCGTACAGGGTCGGTGCAGCCCCAGCATTTT	CSVESLRTGSVQPQHF
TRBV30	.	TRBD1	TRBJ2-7	TGTGCCTGGAGTATAGGGACAGGGGAGGACGAGCAGTACTTC	CAWSIGTGEDEQYF
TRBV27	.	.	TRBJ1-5	TGTGCCAGCAGTCTAGGGCACCGGACAGTTCCTACTAGCCGTGGCAATCAGCCCCAGCATTTT	CASSLGHRTVPTSRGNQPQHF
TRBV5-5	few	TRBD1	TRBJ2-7	TGTGCCAGCAGCTCCGGACAGGGCTCCTACGAGCAGTACTTC	CASSSGQGSYEQYF
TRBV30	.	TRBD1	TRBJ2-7	TGTGCCTGGAGCGACCCCGGGACAGGACCTTCCTACGAGCAGTACTTC	CAWSDPGTGPSYEQYF
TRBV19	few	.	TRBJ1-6	TGTGCCAGTAGATCAAGTAGCTCCTATAATTCACCCCTCCACTTT	CASRSSSSYNSPLHF
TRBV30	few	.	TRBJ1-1	TGTGCCTGGACAGGGAAAATGAACACTGAAGCTTTCTTT	CAWTGKMNTEAFF
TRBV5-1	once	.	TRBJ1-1	TGCGCCAGCAGCTTGTCAGCGGGCAAAATGAACACTGAAGCTTTCTTT	CASSLSAGKMNTEAFF
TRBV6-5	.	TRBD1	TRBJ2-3	TGTGCCAGCACCAACCTGGAAGGGGGCGTAGATACGCAGTATTTT	CASTNLEGGVDTQYF
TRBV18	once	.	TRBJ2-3	TGTGCCAGCTCACCAGACTGGACGGAAATAAGCACAGATACGCAGTATTTT	CASSPDWTEISTDTQYF
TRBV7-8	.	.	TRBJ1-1	TGTGCCAGCCACGTCGGCTTAAACACTGAAGCTTTCTTT	CASHVGLNTEAFF
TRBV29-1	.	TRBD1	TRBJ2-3	TGCAGCGCCTCCGGACAGGGACTTAGCACAGATACGCAGTATTTT	CSASGQGLSTDTQYF
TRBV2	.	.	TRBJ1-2	TGTGCCAGCAGTGAGGAGGGGGTAGGAGGTGGCTACACCTTC	CASSEEGVGGGYTF
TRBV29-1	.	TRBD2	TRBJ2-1	TGCAGCGTTGTCCTAGCGGGAGTGATGAATGAGCAGTTCTTC	CSVVLAGVMNEQFF
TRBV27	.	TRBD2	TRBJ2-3	TGTGCCAGCAGTTTCACTAGCGGGAGTGAAACCCCTGGCACAGATACGCAGTATTTT	CASSFTSGSETPGTDTQYF
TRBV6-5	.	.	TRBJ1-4	TGTGCCAGCAGTTTATGGGGGTTCGGTGAAAAACTGTTTTTT	CASSLWGFGEKLFF
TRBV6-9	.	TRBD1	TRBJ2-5	TGTGCCAGCAATGGGACAGACCAAGAGACCCAGTACTTC	CASNGTDQETQYF
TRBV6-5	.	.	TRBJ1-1	TGTGCCAGCAGTTACACATTAGGCGCCCAGACGAACACTGAAGCTTTCTTT	CASSYTLGAQTNTEAFF
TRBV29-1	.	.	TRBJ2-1	TGCAGCGTTGTTCGGGAGCCCATCACCAATGAGCAGTTCTTC	CSVVREPITNEQFF
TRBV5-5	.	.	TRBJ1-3	TGTGCCAGCAGCTTGGACTTCGGCTCTGGAAACACCATATATTTT	CASSLDFGSGNTIYF